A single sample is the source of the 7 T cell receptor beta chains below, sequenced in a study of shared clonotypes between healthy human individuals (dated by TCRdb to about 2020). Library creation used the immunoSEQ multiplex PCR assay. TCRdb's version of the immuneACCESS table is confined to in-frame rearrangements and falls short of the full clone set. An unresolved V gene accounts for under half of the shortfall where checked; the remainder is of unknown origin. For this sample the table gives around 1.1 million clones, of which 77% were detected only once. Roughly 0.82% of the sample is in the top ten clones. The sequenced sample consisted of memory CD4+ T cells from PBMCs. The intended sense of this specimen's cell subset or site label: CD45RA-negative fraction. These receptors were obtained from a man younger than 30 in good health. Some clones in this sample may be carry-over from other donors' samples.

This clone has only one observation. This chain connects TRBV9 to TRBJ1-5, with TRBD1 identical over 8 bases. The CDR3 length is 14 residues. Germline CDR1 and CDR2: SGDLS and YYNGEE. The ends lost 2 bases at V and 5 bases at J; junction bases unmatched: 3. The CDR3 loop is CASSVDRDDQPQHF. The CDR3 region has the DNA TGTGCCAGCAGCGTGGACAGGGACGATCAGCCCCAGCATTTT.

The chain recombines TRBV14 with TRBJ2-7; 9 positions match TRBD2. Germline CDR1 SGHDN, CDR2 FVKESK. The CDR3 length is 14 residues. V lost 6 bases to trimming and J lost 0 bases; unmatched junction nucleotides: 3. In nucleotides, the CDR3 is TGTGCCAGCAGGCATAGCGGGAGCTCCTACGAGCAGTACTTC. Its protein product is CASRHSGSSYEQYF.

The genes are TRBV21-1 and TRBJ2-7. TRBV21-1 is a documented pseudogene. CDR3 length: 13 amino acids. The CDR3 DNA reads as TGTGCCAGCAGCAAAAAGGGGCGGGACGAGCAGTACTTC. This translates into CASSKKGRDEQYF.

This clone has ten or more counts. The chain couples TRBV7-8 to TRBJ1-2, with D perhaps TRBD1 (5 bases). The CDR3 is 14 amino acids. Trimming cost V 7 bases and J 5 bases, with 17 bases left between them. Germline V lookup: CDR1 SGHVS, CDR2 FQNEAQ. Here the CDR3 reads CASTNRARGYGYTF. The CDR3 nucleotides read TGTGCCAGCACAAATAGGGCCCGGGGGTATGGCTACACCTTC. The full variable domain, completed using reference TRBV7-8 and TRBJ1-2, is GAGVSQSPRYKVAKRGQDVALRCDPISGHVSLFWYQQALGQGPEFLTYFQNEAQLDKSGLPSDRFFAERPEGSVSTLKIQRTQQEDSAVYLCASTNRARGYGYTFGSGTRLTVV.

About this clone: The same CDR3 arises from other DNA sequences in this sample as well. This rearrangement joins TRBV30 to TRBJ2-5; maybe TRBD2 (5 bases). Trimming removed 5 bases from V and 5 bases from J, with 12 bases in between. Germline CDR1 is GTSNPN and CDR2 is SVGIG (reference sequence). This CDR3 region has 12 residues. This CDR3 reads CAWGTGGETQYF. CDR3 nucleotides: TGTGCCTGGGGAACCGGCGGGGAGACCCAGTACTTC. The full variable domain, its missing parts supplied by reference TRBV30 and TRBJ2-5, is SQTIHQWPATLVQPVGSPLSLECTVEGTSNPNLYWYRQAAGRGLQLLFYSVGIGQISSEVPQNLSASRPQDRQFILSSKKLLLSDSGFYLCAWGTGGETQYFGPGTRLLVL.

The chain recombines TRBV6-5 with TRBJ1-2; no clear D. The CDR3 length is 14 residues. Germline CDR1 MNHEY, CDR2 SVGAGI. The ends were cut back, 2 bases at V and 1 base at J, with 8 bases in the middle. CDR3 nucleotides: TGTGCCAGCAGTTACGGGCAACATAACTATGGCTACACCTTC. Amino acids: CASSYGQHNYGYTF.

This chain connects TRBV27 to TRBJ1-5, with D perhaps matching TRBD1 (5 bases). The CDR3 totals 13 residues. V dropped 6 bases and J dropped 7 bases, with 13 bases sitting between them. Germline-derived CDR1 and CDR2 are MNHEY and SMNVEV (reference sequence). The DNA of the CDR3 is TGTGCCAGCAGCGATAGGGGTGACCAGCCCCAGCATTTT. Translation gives CASSDRGDQPQHF.